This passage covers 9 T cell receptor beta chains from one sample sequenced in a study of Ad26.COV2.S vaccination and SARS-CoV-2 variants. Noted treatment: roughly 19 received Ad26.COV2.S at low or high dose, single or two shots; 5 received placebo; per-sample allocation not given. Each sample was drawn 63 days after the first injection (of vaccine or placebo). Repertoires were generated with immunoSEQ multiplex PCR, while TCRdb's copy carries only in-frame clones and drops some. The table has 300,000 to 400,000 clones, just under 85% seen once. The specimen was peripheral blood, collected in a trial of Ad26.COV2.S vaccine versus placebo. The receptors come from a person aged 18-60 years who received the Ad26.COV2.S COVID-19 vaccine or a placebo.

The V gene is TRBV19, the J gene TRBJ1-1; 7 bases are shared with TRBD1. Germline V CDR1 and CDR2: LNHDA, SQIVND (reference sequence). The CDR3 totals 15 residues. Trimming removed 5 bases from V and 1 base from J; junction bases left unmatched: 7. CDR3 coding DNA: TGTGCCAGTAGTTTCAGGGGGACCAAGAACACTGAAGCTTTCTTT. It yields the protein CASSFRGTKNTEAFF.

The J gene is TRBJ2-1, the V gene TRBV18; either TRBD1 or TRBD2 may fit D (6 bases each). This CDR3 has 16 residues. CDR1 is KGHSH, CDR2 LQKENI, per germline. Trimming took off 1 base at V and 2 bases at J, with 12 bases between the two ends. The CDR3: CASSPQGGRTYNEQFF. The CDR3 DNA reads TGTGCCAGCTCACCACAGGGGGGAAGGACCTACAATGAGCAGTTCTTC. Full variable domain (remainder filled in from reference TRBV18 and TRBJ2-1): NAGVMQNPRHLVRRRGQEARLRCSPMKGHSHVYWYRQLPEEGLKFMVYLQKENIIDESGMPKERFSAEFPKEGPSILRIQQVVRGDSAAYFCASSPQGGRTYNEQFFGPGTRLTVL.

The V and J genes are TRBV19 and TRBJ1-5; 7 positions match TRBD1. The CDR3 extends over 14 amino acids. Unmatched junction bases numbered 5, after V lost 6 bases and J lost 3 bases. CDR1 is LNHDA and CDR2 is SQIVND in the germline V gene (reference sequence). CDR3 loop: CASRRQGSNQPQHF. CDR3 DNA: TGTGCCAGTAGGAGACAGGGATCCAATCAGCCCCAGCATTTT.

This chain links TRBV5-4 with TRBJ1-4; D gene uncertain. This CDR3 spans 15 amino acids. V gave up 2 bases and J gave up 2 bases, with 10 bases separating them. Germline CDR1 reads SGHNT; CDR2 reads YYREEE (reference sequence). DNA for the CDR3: TGTGCCAGCAGCTTCGAAGGCCGTACTAATGAAAAACTGTTTTTT. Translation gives CASSFEGRTNEKLFF.

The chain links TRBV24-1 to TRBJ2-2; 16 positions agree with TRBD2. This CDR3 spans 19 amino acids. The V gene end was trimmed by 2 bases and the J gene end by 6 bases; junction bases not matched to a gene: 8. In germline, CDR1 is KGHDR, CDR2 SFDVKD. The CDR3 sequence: CATSDSGTSGGARSGELFF. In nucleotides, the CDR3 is TGTGCCACCAGTGATTCTGGGACTAGCGGGGGGGCCCGATCCGGGGAGCTGTTTTTT.

The CDR3 bases are TGTGCCAGCAGCTTGGCGCCACAGAATGAAAAACTGTTTTTT. Its protein is CASSLAPQNEKLFF. The chain recombines TRBV5-4 with TRBJ1-4; no firm D call. V gave up 0 bases and J gave up 5 bases, with 8 bases separating them. CDR3 length equals 14 residues. Germline V CDR1 and CDR2: SGHNT, YYREEE (reference sequence). Drawing the rest from reference TRBV5-4 and TRBJ1-4, the complete variable domain is ETGVTQSPTHLIKTRGQQVTLRCSSQSGHNTVSWYQQALGQGPQFIFQYYREEENGRGNFPPRFSGLQFPNYSSELNVNALELDDSALYLCASSLAPQNEKLFFGSGTQLSVL.

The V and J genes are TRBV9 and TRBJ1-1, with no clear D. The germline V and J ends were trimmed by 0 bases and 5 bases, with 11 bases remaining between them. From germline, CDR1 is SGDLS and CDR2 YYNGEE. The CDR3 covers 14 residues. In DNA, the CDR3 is TGTGCCAGCAGCGTAGGAGGGATCGGGACTGAAGCTTTCTTT. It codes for CASSVGGIGTEAFF.

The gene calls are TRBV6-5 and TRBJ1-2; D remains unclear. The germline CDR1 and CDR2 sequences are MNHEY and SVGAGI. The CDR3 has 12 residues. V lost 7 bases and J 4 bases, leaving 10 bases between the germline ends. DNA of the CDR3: TGTGCCAGCAACCTCCGTGGCTATGGCTACACCTTC. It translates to CASNLRGYGYTF.

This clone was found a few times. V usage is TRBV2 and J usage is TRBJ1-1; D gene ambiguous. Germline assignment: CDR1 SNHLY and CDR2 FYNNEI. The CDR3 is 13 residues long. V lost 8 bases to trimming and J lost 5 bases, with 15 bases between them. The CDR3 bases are TGTGCCAGCTTACAAAGCCCGAGGACTGAAGCTTTCTTT. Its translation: CASLQSPRTEAFF. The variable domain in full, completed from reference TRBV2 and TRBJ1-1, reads EPEVTQTPSHQVTQMGQEVILRCVPISNHLYFYWYRQILGQKVEFLVSFYNNEISEKSEIFDDQFSVERPDGSNFTLKIRSTKLEDSAMYFCASLQSPRTEAFFGQGTRLTVV.